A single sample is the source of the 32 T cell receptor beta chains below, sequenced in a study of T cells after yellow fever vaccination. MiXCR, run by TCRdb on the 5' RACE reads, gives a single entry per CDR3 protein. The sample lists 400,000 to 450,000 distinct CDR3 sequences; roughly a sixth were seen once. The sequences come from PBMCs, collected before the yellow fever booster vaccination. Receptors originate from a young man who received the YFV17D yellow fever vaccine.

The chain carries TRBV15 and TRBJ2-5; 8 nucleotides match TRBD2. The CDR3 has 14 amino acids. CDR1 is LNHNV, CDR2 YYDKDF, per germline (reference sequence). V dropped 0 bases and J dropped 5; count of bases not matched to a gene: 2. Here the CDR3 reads CATSREGLGETQYF. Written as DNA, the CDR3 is TGTGCCACCAGCAGAGAGGGACTAGGTGAGACCCAGTACTTC. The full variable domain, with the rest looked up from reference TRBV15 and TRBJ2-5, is DAMVIQNPRYQVTQFGKPVTLSCSQTLNHNVMYWYQQKSSQAPKLLFHYYDKDFNNEADTPDNFQSRRPNTSFCFLDIRSPGLGDTAMYLCATSREGLGETQYFGPGTRLLVL.

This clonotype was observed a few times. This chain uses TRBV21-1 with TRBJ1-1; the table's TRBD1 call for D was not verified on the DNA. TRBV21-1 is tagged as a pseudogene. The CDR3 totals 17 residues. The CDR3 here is CASTPGKGAKGSAEAFF. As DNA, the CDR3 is TGTGCCAGCACCCCTGGGAAGGGGGCGAAAGGAAGCGCGGAAGCTTTCTTT.

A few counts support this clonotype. CDR3 coding DNA: TGTGCCAGCAGTTTTCCGGGACGACCCCAAAGAGGCTACACCTTC. Translating it yields CASSFPGRPQRGYTF. The chain has TRBV28 and TRBJ1-2; tentative D call: TRBD1 (5 bases). In germline, CDR1 is MDHEN, CDR2 SYDVKM. Trimming took off 3 bases at V and 8 bases at J, with 19 bases between the two ends. The CDR3 is made up of 15 amino acids.

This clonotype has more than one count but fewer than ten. The CDR3 nucleotides are TGTGCCATCAGTGAATCAGTCCGTGAAGCTTTCTTT. It yields the protein CAISESVREAFF. The genes are TRBV10-3 and TRBJ1-1; D call uncertain. V was trimmed by 3 bases and J by 7 bases, leaving 9 bases between them. Germline V gene sequence: CDR1 ENHRY, CDR2 SYGVKD. CDR3 length: 12 amino acids.

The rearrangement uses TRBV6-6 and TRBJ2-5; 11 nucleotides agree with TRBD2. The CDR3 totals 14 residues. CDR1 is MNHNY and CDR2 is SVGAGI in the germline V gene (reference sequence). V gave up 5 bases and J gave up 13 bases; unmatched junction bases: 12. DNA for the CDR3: TGTGCCAGCAGTGTCACTAGCGGGGGACCCCTCTTGTACTTC. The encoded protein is CASSVTSGGPLLYF.

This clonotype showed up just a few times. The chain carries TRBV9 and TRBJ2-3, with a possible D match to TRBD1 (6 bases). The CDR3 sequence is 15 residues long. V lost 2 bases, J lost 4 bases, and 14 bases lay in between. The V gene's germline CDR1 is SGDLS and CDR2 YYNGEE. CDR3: CASSVTGLSADTQYF. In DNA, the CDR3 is TGTGCCAGCAGCGTTACAGGGCTGTCAGCAGATACGCAGTATTTT.

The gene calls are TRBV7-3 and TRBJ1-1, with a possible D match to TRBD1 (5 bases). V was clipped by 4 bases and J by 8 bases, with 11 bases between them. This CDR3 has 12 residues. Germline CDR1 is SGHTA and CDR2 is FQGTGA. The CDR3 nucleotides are TGTGCCAGCAGCTCGAAATCAGGGGAAGCTTTCTTT. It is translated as CASSSKSGEAFF.

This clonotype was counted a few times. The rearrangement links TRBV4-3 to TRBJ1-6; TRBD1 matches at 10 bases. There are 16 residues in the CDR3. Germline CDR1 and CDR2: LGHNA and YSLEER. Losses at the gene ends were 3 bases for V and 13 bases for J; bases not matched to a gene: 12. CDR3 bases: TGCGCCAGCAGCCACCGCTGGGGACAGGGGAGGCCGCCCCTCCACTTT. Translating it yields CASSHRWGQGRPPLHF.

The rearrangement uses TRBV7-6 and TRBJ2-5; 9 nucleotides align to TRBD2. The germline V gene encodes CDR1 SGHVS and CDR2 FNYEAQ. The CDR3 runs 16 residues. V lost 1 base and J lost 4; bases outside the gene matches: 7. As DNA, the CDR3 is TGTGCCAGCAGCTTAGGGGCGACTAGCGGAGGAGAGACCCAGTACTTC. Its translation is CASSLGATSGGETQYF.

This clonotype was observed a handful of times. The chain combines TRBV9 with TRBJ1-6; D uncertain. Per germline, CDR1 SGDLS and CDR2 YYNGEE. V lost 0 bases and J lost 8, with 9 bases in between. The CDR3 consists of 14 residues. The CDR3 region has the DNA TGTGCCAGCAGCGTAGGGGCGTTGGATTCACCCCTCCACTTT. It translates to CASSVGALDSPLHF.

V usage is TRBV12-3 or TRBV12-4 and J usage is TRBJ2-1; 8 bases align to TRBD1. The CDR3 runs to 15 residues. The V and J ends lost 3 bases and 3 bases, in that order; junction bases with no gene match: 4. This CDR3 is CASSFSGTGYNEQFF. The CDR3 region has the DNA TGTGCCAGCAGTTTTTCCGGGACAGGCTACAATGAGCAGTTCTTC.

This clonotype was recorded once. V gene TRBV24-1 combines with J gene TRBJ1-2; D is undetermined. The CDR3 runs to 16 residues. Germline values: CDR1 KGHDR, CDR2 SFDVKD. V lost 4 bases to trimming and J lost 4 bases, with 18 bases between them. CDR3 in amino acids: CATSDFPGISPYGYTF. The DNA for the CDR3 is TGTGCCACCAGTGACTTCCCCGGGATCTCGCCCTATGGCTACACCTTC.

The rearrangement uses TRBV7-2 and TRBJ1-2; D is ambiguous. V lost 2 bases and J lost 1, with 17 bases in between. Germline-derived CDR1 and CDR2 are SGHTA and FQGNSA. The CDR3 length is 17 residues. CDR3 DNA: TGTGCCAGCAGCTTACTACGGACGGGAGGCCTTAACTATGGCTACACCTTC. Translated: CASSLLRTGGLNYGYTF.

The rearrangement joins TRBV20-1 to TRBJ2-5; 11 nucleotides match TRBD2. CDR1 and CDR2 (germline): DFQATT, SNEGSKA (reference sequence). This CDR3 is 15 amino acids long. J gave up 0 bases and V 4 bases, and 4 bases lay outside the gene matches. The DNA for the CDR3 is TGCAGTGCTACTAGCGGGGGGTTGTACCAAGAGACCCAGTACTTC. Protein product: CSATSGGLYQETQYF.

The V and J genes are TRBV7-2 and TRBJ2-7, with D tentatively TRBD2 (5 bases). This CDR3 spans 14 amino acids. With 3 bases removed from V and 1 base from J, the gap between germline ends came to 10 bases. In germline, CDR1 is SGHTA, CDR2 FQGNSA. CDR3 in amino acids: CASSFTEGSYEQYV. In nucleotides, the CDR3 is TGTGCCAGCAGCTTCACCGAGGGTTCCTACGAGCAGTACGTC.

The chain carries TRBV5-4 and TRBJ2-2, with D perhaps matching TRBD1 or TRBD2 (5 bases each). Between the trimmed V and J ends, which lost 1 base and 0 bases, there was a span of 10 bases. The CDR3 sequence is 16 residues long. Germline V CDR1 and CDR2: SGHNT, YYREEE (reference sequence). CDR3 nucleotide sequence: TGTGCCAGCAGCTTGTTTGGGACCGCGAACACCGGGGAGCTGTTTTTT. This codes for CASSLFGTANTGELFF.

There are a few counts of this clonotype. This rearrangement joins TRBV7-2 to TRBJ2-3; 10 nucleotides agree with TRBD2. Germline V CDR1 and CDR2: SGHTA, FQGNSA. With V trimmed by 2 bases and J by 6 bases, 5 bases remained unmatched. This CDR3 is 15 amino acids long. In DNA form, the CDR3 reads TGTGCCAGCAGCTTAAGCGGGGGGGCACTGGATACGCAGTATTTT. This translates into CASSLSGGALDTQYF.

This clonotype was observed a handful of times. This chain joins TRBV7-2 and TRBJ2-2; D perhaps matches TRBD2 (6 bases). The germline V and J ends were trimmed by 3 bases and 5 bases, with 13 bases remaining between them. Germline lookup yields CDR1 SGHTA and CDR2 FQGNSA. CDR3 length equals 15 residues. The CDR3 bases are TGTGCCAGCAGCTTCACCGGGACTGAGACCGGGGAGCTGTTTTTT. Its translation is CASSFTGTETGELFF.

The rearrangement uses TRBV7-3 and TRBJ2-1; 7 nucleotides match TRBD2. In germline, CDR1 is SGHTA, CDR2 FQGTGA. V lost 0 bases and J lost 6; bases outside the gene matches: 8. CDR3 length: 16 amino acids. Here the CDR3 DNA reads TGTGCCAGCAGCTTAACGGGGGGGTCCTCGTCCAATGAGCAGTTCTTC. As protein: CASSLTGGSSSNEQFF.

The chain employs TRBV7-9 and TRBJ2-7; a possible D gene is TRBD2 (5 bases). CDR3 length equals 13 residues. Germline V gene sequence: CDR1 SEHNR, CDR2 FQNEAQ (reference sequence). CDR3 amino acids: CASSFGGLYDQYV. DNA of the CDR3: TGTGCCAGCAGCTTTGGTGGACTCTACGATCAGTACGTC.

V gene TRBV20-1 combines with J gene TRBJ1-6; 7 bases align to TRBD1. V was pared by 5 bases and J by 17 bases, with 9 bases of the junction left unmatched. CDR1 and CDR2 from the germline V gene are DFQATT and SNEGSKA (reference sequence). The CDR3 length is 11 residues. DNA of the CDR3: TGCAGTGCTCGGACAGGAGGCCAAATCCACTTT. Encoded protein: CSARTGGQIHF.

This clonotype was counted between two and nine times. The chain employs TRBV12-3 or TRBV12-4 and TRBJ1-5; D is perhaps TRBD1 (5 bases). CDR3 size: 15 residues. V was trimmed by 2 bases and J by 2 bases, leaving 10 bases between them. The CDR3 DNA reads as TGTGCCAGCAGTTTACGGGGGACGGGCAATCAGCCCCAGCATTTT. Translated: CASSLRGTGNQPQHF.

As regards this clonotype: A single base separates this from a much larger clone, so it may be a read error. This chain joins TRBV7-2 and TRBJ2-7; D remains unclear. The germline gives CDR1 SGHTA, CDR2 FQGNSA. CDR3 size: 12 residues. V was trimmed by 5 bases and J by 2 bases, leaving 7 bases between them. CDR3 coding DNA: TGTGCCAGCAGCGACCTCCCCTACGAGCAGTACTTC. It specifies CASSDLPYEQYF.

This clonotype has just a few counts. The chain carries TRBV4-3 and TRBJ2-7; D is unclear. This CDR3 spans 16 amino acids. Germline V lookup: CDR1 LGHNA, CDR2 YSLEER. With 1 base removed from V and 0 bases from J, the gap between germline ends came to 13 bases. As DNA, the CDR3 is TGCGCCAGCAGCCAAGGTCGGTGGACGAGCTCCTACGAGCAGTACTTC. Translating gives CASSQGRWTSSYEQYF.

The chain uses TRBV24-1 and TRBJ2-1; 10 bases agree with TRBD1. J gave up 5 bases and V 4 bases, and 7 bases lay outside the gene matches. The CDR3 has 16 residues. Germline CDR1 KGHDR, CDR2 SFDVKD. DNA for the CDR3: TGTGCCACCAGTGACCCTGACAGGGGGCAGGACAATGAGCAGTTCTTC. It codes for CATSDPDRGQDNEQFF.

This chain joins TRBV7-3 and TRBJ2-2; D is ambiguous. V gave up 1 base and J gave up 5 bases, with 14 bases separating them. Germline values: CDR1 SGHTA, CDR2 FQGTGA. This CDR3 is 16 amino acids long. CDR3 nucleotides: TGTGCCAGCAGCTTAATTGTTGGGATGGAGACCGGGGAGCTGTTTTTT. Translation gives CASSLIVGMETGELFF.

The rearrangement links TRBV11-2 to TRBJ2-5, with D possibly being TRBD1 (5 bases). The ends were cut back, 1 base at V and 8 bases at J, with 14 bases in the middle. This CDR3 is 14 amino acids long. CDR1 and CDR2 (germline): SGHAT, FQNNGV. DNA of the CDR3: TGTGCCAGCAGCTTAGTCTGGACACAGAAAACCCAGTACTTC. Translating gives CASSLVWTQKTQYF.

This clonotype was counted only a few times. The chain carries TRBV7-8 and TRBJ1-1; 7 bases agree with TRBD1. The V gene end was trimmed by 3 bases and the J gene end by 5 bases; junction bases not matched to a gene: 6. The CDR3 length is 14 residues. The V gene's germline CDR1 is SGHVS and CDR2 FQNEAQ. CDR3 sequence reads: CASSFRQGLTEAFF. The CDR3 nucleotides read TGTGCCAGCAGCTTTCGACAGGGACTTACTGAAGCTTTCTTT.

The CDR3 region has the DNA TGTGCCAGCAGCTTCGAAGGGCCAGAGACCCAGTACTTC. Its protein is CASSFEGPETQYF. This chain joins TRBV5-5 and TRBJ2-5; D remains ambiguous. V gave up 2 bases and J gave up 4 bases, with 9 bases separating them. The CDR3 loop spans 13 amino acids. Looked up from germline, CDR1 is SGHKS and CDR2 is YYEKEE (reference sequence).

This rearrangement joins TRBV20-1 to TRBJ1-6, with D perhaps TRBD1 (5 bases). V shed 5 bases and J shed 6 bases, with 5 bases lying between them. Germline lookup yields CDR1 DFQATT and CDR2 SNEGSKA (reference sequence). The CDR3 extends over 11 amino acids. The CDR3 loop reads CSAGGNSPLHF. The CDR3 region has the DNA TGCAGTGCTGGGGGTAATTCACCCCTCCACTTT.

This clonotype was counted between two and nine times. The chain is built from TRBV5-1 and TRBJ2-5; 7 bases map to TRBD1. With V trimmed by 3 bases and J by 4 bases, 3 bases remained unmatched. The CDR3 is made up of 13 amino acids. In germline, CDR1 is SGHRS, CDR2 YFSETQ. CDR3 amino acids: CASSWDSRETQYF. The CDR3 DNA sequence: TGCGCCAGCAGCTGGGACAGCCGAGAGACCCAGTACTTC.

In DNA form, the CDR3 reads TGTGCCAGCAGTTTACTCGGGGGACCACAAGAGACCCAGTACTTC. Its protein product is CASSLLGGPQETQYF. The chain has TRBV27 and TRBJ2-5; a weak D match, TRBD2 (6 bases). The CDR3 is 15 residues long. Per the germline V gene, CDR1 is MNHEY and CDR2 is SMNVEV (reference sequence). V was trimmed by 2 bases and J by 2 bases, leaving 12 bases between them.